This TCR beta chain emerged from a study of blood T cell repertoires in COVID-19. Study-level background: Italy, Spain and the United States were the sources of the convalescent and acute COVID-19 samples. T cells, B-cell-depleted T cells, or PBMCs supplied cDNA or gDNA.

Methods used by the authors: From reference gene primer amplification, estimates of nucleated cell counts were derived. Sequenced by immunoSEQ multiplex PCR; TCRdb stores in-frame clones only, minus some. The V and J calls and clone size are taken from that table; D and trimming were inferred from the DNA. The table records some 250,000 clones, around 85% of them present only once. The germline CDR1 and CDR2 sequences are MNHEY and SMNVEV (reference sequence). This CDR3 has 15 amino acids. The germline V and J ends were trimmed by 7 bases and 2 bases, with 16 bases remaining between them. The clonotype originates from a man in his 60s with acute or convalescent COVID-19. The sample consisted of peripheral blood. The V gene is TRBV27, the J gene TRBJ2-3; possible D gene TRBD1, 5 bases. Written as DNA, the CDR3 is TGTGCCAGCACCATTGTCTCAGGGAACACAGATACGCAGTATTTT. Its protein is CASTIVSGNTDTQYF.